The T cell receptor beta chain under discussion was sequenced for a study of blood T cell repertoires in COVID-19. Original analysis: For nucleated cells, counts were estimated from reference gene primer amplification. Profiling relied on immunoSEQ multiplex PCR, and the TCRdb table lists in-frame clones only, not all of them. V and J calls and clone size are given by that table; D and trimming were obtained from the DNA. The sample has about 350,000 clones, 88% seen once; the top ten hold under 1.2%. The CDR3 is made up of 13 amino acids. With 4 bases removed from V and 13 bases from J, the gap between germline ends came to 17 bases. Participants reported their clinical history, and cohort assignment relied on those reports.

Input material: PBMCs or T cells enriched from blood (not recorded which). This TCR came from a woman in her twenties or thirties who had been exposed to COVID-19. The genes are TRBV12-3 or TRBV12-4 and TRBJ2-1; perhaps TRBD1 as D (5 bases). CDR3 sequence: CASSSPPGHAQFF. DNA of the CDR3: TGTGCCAGCAGTTCTCCCCCCGGACACGCACAGTTCTTC.